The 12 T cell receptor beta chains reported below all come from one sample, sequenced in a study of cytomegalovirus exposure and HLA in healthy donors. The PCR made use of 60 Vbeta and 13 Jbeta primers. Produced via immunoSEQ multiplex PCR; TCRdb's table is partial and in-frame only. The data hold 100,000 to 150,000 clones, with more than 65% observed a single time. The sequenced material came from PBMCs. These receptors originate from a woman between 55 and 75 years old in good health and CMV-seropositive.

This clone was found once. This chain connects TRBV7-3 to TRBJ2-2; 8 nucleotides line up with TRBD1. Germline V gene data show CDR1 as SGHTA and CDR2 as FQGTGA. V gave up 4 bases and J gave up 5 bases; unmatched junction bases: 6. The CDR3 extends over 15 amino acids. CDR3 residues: CASSSKTGGTGELFF. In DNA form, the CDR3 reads TGTGCCAGCAGCTCGAAAACAGGGGGGACCGGGGAGCTGTTTTTT.

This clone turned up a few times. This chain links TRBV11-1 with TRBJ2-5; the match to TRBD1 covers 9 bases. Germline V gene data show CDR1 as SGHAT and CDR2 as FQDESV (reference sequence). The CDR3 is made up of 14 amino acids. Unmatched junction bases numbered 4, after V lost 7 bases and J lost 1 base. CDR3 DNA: TGTGCCAGCACCCGGGACAGGGCCCAAGAGACCCAGTACTTC. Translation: CASTRDRAQETQYF.

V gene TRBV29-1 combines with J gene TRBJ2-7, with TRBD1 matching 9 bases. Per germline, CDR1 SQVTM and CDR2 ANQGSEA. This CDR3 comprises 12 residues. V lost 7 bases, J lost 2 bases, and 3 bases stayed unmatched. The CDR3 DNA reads TGCAGCGGGGGGACAGGGCCCTACGAGCAGTACTTC. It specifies CSGGTGPYEQYF.

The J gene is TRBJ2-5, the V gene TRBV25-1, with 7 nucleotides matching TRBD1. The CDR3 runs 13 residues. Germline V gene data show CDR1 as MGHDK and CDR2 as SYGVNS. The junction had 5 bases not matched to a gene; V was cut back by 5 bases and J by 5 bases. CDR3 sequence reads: CASSFRTGETQYF. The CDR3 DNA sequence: TGTGCCAGCAGTTTCCGGACAGGCGAGACCCAGTACTTC.

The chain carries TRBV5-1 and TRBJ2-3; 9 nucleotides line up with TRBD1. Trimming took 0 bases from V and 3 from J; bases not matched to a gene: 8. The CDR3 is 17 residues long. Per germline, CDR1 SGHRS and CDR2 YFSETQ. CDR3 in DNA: TGCGCCAGCAGCTTGGAGGCCGGGACAGGGTGGACAGATACGCAGTATTTT. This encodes CASSLEAGTGWTDTQYF.

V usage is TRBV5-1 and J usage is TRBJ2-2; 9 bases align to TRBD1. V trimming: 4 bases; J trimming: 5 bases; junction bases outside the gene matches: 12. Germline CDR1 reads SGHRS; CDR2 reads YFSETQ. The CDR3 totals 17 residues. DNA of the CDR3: TGCGCCAGCAGCCCTCATGGGACAGGGAAGGTGACCGGGGAGCTGTTTTTT. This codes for CASSPHGTGKVTGELFF. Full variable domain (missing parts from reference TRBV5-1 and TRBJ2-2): KAGVTQTPRYLIKTRGQQVTLSCSPISGHRSVSWYQQTPGQGLQFLFEYFSETQRNKGNFPGRFSGRQFSNSRSEMNVSTLELGDSALYLCASSPHGTGKVTGELFFGEGSRLTVL.

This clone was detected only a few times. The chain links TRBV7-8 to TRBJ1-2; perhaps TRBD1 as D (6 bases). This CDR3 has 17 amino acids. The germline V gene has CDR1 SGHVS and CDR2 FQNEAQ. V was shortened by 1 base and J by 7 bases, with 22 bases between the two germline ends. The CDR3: CASSLVVMATGVFGYTF. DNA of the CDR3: TGTGCCAGCAGCTTAGTGGTCATGGCGACAGGAGTTTTTGGCTACACCTTC.

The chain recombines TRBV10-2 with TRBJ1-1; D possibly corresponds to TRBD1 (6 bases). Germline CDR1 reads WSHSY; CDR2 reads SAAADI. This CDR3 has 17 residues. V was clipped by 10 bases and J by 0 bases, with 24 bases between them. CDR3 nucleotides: TGCGCCAACGGATTCAGACAGGCCGGGGCGATGAACACTGAAGCTTTCTTT. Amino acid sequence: CANGFRQAGAMNTEAFF.

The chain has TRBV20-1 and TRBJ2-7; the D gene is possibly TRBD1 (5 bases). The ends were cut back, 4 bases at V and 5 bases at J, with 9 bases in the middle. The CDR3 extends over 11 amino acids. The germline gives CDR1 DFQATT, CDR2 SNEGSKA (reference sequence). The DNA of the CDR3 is TGCAGTGCTACAGGGTTCGACGAGCAGTACTTC. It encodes CSATGFDEQYF.

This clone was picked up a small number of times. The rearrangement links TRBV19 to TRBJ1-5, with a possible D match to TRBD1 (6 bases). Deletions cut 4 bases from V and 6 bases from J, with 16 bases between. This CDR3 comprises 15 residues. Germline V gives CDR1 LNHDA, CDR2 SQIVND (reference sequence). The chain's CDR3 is CASSSGQGNFQPQHF. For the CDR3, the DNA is TGTGCCAGTAGTAGTGGCCAGGGGAATTTTCAGCCCCAGCATTTT.

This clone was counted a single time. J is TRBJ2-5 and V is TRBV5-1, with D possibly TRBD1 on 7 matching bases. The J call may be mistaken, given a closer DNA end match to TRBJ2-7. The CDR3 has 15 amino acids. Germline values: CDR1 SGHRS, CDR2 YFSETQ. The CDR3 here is CASSSLEGATYEQYF. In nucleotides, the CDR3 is TGCGCCAGCAGCTCCTTGGAGGGGGCGACCTACGAGCAGTACTTC.

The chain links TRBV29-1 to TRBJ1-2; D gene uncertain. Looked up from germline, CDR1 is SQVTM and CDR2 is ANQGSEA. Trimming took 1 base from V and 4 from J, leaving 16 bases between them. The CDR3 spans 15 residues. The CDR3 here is CSVEGQQLSPYGYTF. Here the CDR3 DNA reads TGCAGCGTTGAAGGCCAACAGTTGTCCCCCTATGGCTACACCTTC.